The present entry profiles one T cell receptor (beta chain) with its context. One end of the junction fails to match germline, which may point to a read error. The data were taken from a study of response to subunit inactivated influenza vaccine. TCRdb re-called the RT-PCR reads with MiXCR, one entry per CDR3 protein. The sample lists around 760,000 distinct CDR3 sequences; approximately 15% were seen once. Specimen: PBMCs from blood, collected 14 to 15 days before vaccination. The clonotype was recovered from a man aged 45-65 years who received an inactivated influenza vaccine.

In DNA form, the CDR3 reads TGCGCCAGCGCGGCACCGATCCCCTACGAGCAGTACTTC. Amino acids: CASAAPIPYEQYF. V usage is TRBV28 and J usage is TRBJ2-7; D remains ambiguous. Germline lookup yields CDR1 MDHEN and CDR2 SYDVKM. The length of the CDR3 is 13 residues. Combining the CDR3 with reference TRBV28 and TRBJ2-7 gives the whole variable domain DVKVTQSSRYLVKRTGEKVFLECVQDMDHENMFWYRQDPGLGLRLIYFSYDVKMKEKGDIPEGYSVSREKKERFSLILESASTNQTSMYLCASAAPIPYEQYFGPGTRLTVT.